This T cell receptor (beta chain) was retrieved from a study of blood T cell repertoires in COVID-19 (TCRdb year 2020). For context, the study as a whole: The collaborator samples originated in the United States, Italy and Spain and spanned the acute and convalescent phases of COVID-19. The prospective study material was composed of cDNA or gDNA derived from T cells, B-cell-depleted T cells, or PBMCs. Deeply sampled blood TCRbeta repertoires from subjects exposed to, actively infected with, or recovered from COVID-19 were included in the dataset. The repertoires were released in a freely available public database meant as a resource for research on the immune response to SARS-CoV-2. The samples were drawn from the first 160 participants of the ongoing ImmuneRACE study and from some 1,300 subjects provided by 6 global collaborators. Nearly every sample came with metadata listing a de-identified subject ID, COVID-19 status, age in years and sex. Where available, HLA class I and class II types were obtained from metadata supplied by the sample provider rather than from assay-based typing. On the study overall, not on this receptor specifically: Clinical and demographic metadata were provided uncurated, with the amount varying by source and participant.

V lost 0 bases and J lost 3 bases, and the count of bases not matched to a germline gene is 8. Its CDR3 holds 17 amino acids, cysteine through phenylalanine. Only CDR3 DNA is held: 51 bases, read in frame from base 1. Looking up the germline V gene (reference sequence) yields CDR1 LGHDT and CDR2 YNNKEL. Whole blood was collected in K2EDTA tubes by collaborating institutions according to the institutions' own protocols. Collaborator samples were shipped for TCRbeta analysis as frozen whole blood, isolated PBMCs, or DNA extracted from either sample type. TCRbeta CDR3 regions were amplified from genomic DNA by means of the immunoSEQ Assay, a bias-controlled multiplex PCR. The authors processed their data as follows. Nucleated cell counts per sample were estimated from amplification of reference gene primers within the assay. To quantify the absolute abundance of each unique TCRbeta CDR3 rearrangement, sequence reads were collapsed and filtered. For each sample, productive Simpson clonality was calculated as the square root of Simpson's diversity index over productive rearrangements. TCRdb took over this immuneACCESS table, retaining in-frame rearrangements with V and J assigned. Such tables are incomplete; in checked studies, under half of the missing clones stem from an unresolved V gene, and the remainder is unexplained. That table gives V, J and clone size, and the DNA gave D and trimming. A total of about 140,000 clones appear in this sample, about nine tenths of them only once. Roughly 30% of the sample rests with the top ten.

Notes on this clone: Its specific antigen is unknown. Base qualities are missing; no much larger clone stands one base away.

This TCR was sampled from a human donor in a cohort sampled during active COVID-19. Here the chain combines TRBV3-1 (or the pseudogene TRBV3-2) and TRBJ2-7; 10 junctional bases match TRBD1. Sequences were obtained from peripheral blood. The nucleotides are TGTGCCAGCAGCCAAGATTGGGACAGGGGAGTGAACTACGAGCAGTACTTC. It translates to CASSQDWDRGVNYEQYF.